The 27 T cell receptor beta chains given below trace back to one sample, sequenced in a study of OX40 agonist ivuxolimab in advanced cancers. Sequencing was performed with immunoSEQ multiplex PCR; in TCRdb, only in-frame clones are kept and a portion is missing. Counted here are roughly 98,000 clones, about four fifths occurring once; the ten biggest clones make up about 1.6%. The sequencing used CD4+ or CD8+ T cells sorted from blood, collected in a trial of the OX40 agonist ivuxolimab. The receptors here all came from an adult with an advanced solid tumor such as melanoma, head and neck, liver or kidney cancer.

CDR3 coding DNA: TGTGCCAGCAGCTCGCTAGATAGGCAGTTCTTC. Its protein is CASSSLDRQFF. This chain connects TRBV7-2 to TRBJ2-1; no definite D call. Germline V gives CDR1 SGHTA, CDR2 FQGNSA. The CDR3 covers 11 residues. V was clipped by 4 bases and J by 12 bases, with 10 bases between them.

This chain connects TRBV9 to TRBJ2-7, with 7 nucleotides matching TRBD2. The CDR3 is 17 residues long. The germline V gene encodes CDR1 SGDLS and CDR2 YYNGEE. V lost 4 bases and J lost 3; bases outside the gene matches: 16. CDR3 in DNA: TGTGCCAGCAGCCTAGTAGTTCCGTGTGGGAGGGACTACGAGCAGTACTTC. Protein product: CASSLVVPCGRDYEQYF.

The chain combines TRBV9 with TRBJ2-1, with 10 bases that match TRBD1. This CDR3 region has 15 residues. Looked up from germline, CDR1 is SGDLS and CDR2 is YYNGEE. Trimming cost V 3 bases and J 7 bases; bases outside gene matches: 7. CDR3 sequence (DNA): TGTGCCAGCAGCGGCCCGGGACAGGGGACGAATGAGCAGTTCTTC. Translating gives CASSGPGQGTNEQFF.

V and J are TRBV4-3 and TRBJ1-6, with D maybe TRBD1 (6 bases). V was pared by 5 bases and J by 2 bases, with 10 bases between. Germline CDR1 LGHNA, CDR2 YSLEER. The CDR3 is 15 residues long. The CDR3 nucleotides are TGCGCCAGCAGCGTACAGGGTCCCTATAATTCACCCCTCCACTTT. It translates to CASSVQGPYNSPLHF.

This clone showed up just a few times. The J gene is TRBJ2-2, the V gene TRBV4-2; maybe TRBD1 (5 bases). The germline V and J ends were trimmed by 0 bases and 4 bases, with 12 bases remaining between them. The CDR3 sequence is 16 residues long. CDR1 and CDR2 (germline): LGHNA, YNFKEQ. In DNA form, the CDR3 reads TGTGCCAGCAGCCAAGATCCGCAGGGTCCCACCGGGGAGCTGTTTTTT. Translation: CASSQDPQGPTGELFF.

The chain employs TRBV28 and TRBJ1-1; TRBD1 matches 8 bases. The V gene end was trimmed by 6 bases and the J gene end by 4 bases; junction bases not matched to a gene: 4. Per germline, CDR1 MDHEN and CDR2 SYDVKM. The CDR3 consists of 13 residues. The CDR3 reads CASRQGGSTEAFF. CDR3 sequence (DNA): TGTGCCAGCAGACAGGGGGGAAGCACTGAAGCTTTCTTT.

CDR3 nucleotides: TGTGCCAGCAGCTCAGTGGCGGGAGGGTCTGAGCAGTTCTTC. Its translation: CASSSVAGGSEQFF. V is TRBV7-3 and J is TRBJ2-1; 9 positions agree with TRBD2. Germline loops: CDR1 SGHTA, CDR2 FQGTGA. This CDR3 has 14 residues. V was clipped by 4 bases and J by 9 bases; unmatched bases: 7.

The CDR3 reads CARKDRGHINYGYTF. The DNA of the CDR3 is TGTGCCAGGAAGGACAGGGGGCACATAAACTATGGCTACACCTTC. The chain couples TRBV21-1 to TRBJ1-2; the table's D call, TRBD1, has no DNA check behind it. TRBV21-1 is given as a pseudogene. The CDR3 totals 15 residues.

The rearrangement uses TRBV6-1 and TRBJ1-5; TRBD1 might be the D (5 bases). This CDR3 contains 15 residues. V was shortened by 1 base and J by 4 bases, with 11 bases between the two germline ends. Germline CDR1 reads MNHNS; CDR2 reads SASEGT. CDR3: CASSEGRGTNQPQHF. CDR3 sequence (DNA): TGTGCCAGCAGTGAAGGGAGAGGGACGAATCAGCCCCAGCATTTT.

For the CDR3, the DNA is TGTGCCAGCAAACCCGGGACAGGGGAGCGGGAGCTATTGAAGTCCTCCACGCAGTATTTT. Protein product: CASKPGTGERELLKSSTQYF. This rearrangement joins TRBV27 to TRBJ2-3; TRBD1 matches 10 bases. The CDR3 totals 20 residues. The J segment lost 9 bases and the V segment lost 7 bases, leaving 28 bases of the junction unmatched. The germline V gene encodes CDR1 MNHEY and CDR2 SMNVEV (reference sequence).

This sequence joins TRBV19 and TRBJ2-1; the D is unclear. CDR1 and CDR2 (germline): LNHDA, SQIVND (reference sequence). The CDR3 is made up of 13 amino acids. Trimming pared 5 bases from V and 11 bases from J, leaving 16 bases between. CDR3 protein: CASSPRTQVKQFF. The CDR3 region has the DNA TGTGCCAGTAGTCCGAGGACGCAAGTTAAGCAGTTCTTC.

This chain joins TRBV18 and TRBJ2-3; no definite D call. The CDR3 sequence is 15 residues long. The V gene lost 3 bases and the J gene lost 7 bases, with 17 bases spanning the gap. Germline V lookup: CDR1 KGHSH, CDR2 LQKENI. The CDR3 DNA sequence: TGTGCCAGCTCACCCCAATCAAGTATGGTAAATACGCAGTATTTT. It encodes CASSPQSSMVNTQYF. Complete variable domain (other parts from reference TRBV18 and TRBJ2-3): NAGVMQNPRHLVRRRGQEARLRCSPMKGHSHVYWYRQLPEEGLKFMVYLQKENIIDESGMPKERFSAEFPKEGPSILRIQQVVRGDSAAYFCASSPQSSMVNTQYFGPGTRLTVL.

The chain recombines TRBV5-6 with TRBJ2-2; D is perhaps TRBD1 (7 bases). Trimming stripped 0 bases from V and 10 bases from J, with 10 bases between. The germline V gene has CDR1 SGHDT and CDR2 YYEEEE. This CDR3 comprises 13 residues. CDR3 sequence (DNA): TGTGCCAGCAGCTTGGTCAGGGGGGTGGAGCTGTTTTTT. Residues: CASSLVRGVELFF.

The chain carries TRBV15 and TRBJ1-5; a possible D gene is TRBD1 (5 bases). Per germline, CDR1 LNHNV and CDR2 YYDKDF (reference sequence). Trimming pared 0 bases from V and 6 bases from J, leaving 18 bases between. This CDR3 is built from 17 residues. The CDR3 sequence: CATSRESAGQGFQPQHF. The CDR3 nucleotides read TGTGCCACCAGCAGAGAATCAGCAGGGCAGGGTTTTCAGCCCCAGCATTTT.

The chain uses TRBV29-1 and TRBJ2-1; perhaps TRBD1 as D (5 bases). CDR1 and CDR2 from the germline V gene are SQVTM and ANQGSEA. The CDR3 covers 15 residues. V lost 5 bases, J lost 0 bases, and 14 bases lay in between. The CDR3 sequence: CSVTIRVRSYNEQFF. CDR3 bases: TGCAGCGTTACCATCAGGGTCCGCTCCTACAATGAGCAGTTCTTC.

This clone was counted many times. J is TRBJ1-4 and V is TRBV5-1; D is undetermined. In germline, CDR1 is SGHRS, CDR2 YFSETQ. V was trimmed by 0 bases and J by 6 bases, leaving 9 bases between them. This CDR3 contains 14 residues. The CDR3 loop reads CASSLGGHDEKLFF. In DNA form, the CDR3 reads TGCGCCAGCAGCTTGGGAGGGCATGATGAAAAACTGTTTTTT.

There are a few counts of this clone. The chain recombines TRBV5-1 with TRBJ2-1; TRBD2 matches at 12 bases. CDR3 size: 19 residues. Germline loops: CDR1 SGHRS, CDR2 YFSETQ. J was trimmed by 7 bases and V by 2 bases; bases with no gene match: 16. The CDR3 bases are TGCGCCAGCAGCTTTGGGGGACTAGGACTAGCGGGAATTGTAAATGAGCAGTTCTTC. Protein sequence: CASSFGGLGLAGIVNEQFF.

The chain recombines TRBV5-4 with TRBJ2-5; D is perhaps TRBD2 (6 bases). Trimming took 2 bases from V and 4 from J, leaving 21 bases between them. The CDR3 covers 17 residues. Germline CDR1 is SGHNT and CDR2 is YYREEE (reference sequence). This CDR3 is CASSLGFGGGGGETQYF. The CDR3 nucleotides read TGTGCCAGCAGCTTAGGTTTCGGGGGAGGAGGTGGAGAGACCCAGTACTTC.

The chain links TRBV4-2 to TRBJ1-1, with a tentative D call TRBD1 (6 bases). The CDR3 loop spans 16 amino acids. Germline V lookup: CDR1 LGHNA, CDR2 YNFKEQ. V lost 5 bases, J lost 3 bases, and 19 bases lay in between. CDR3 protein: CASSKSGGGGDTEAFF. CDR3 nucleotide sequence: TGTGCCAGCAGCAAGTCCGGGGGCGGAGGGGACACTGAAGCTTTCTTT.

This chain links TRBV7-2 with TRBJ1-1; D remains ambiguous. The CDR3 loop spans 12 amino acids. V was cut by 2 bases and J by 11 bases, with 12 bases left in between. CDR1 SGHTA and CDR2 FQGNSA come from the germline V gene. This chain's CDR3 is CASSLNGGVAFF. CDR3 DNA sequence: TGTGCCAGCAGCTTAAACGGCGGGGTGGCTTTCTTT.

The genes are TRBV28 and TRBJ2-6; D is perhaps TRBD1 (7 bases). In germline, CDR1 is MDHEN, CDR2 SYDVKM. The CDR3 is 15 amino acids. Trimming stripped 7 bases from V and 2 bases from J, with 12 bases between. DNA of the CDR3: TGTGCCAGCATCGGAGGGGGCACTGGGGCCAACGTCCTGACTTTC. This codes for CASIGGGTGANVLTF.

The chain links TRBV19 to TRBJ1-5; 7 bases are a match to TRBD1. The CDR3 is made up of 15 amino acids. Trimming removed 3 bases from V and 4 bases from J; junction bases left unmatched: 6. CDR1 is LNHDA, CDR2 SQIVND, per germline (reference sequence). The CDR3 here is CASSMARGRNQPQHF. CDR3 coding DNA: TGTGCCAGTAGTATGGCTAGGGGGCGAAATCAGCCCCAGCATTTT.

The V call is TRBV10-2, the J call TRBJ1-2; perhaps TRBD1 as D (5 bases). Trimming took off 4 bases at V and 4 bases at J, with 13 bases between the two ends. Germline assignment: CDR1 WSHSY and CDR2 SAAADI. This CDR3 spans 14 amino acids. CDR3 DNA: TGCGCCAGCAGTGTCCCCGGGGGGGGCTATGGCTACACCTTC. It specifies CASSVPGGGYGYTF.

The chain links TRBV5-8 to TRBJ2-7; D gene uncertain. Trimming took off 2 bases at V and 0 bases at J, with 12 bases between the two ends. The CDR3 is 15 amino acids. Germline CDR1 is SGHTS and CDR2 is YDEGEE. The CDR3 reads CASSFGRLISYEQYF. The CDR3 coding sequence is TGTGCCAGCAGCTTCGGTAGATTAATCTCCTACGAGCAGTACTTC.

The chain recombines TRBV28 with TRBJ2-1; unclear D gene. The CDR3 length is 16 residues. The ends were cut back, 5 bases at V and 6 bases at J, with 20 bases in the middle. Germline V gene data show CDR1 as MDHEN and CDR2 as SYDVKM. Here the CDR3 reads CASSHSQYRIRNEQFF. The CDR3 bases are TGTGCCAGCAGTCATTCCCAGTATCGGATTCGCAATGAGCAGTTCTTC.

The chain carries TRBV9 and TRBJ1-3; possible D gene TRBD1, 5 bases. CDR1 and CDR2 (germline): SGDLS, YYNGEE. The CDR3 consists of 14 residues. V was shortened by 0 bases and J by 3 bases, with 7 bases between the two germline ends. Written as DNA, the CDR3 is TGTGCCAGCAGCGTAGCAGGGAGTGGAAACACCATATATTTT. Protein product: CASSVAGSGNTIYF. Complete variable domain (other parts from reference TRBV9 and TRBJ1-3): DSGVTQTPKHLITATGQRVTLRCSPRSGDLSVYWYQQSLDQGLQFLIQYYNGEERAKGNILERFSAQQFPDLHSELNLSSLELGDSALYFCASSVAGSGNTIYFGEGSWLTVV.

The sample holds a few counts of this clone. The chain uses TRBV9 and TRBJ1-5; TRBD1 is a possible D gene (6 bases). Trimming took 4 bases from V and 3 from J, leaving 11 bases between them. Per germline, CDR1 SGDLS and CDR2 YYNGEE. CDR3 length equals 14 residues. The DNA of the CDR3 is TGTGCCAGCAGCCCCTCAGGGGACAATCAGCCCCAGCATTTT. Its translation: CASSPSGDNQPQHF.